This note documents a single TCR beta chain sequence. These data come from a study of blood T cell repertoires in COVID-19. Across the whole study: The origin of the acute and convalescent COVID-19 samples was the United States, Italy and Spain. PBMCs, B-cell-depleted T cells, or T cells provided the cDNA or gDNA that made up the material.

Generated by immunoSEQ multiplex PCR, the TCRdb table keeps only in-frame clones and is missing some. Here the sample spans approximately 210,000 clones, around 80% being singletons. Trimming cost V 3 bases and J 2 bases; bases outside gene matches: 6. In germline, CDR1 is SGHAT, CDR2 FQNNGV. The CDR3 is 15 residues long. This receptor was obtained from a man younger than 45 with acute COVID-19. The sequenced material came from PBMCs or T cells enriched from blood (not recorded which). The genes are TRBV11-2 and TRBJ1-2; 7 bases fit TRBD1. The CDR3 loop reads CASSLKQGTNYGYTF. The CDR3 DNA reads TGTGCCAGCAGCTTGAAACAGGGGACAAACTATGGCTACACCTTC.